Listed below are T cell receptor beta chains from one sample, sequenced in a study of a mutant IDH1 vaccine in newly diagnosed glioma. Antigens for these TCRs are unknown. Repertoires were generated with immunoSEQ multiplex PCR, while TCRdb's copy carries only in-frame clones and drops some. The repertoire holds 25,000 to 40,000 clones, around 82% seen once, with 24% in the top ten. This sample comprised PBMCs, obtained from a glioma patient whose treatment included an IDH1 peptide vaccine. All receptors come from a man younger than 45 with glioma. The CDR3 runs from the conserved cysteine through the conserved F or W. A D gene is named only where the DNA matches it firmly. The size entry is marked missing in some rows and otherwise reads once, few, many or a size class.

cdr3_length	v_call	clone_size	j_call	d_call	cdr3_nt	cdr3_aa
13	TRBV5-6	few	TRBJ1-2	.	TGTGCCAGCACCCCGCAGGGGTTGGGCGGCTACACCTTC	CASTPQGLGGYTF
20	TRBV19	.	TRBJ1-5	.	TGTGCCAGTAGTATATACGGGGGTAAGGCATACAGCAATAGCAATCAGCCCCAGCATTTT	CASSIYGGKAYSNSNQPQHF
17	TRBV13	.	TRBJ2-5	TRBD1	TGTGCCAGCAGCCCCTCGGACAGGGGCGCCAGAGGCGAGACCCAGTACTTC	CASSPSDRGARGETQYF
16	TRBV15	.	TRBJ2-7	.	TGTGCCACCAGCCAACACCGGGACACGGACTACTACGAGCAGTACTTC	CATSQHRDTDYYEQYF
19	TRBV5-1	once	TRBJ2-2	.	TGCGCCAGCAGCCCGACACCTACAGGGCCGCTTGGAAGCACCGGGGAGCTGTTTTTT	CASSPTPTGPLGSTGELFF
13	TRBV2	.	TRBJ2-1	.	TGTGCCAGCAGTGAAGGGCTCAACAATGAGCAGTTCTTC	CASSEGLNNEQFF
12	TRBV2	.	TRBJ1-1	.	TGTGCCAGCAGGACAGGCAAAATTGAAGCTTTCTTT	CASRTGKIEAFF
15	TRBV9	.	TRBJ2-5	TRBD1	TGTGCCAGCAGCTATGGTTGGACAGGCCAAGAGACCCAGTACTTC	CASSYGWTGQETQYF
16	TRBV7-8	medium-sized	TRBJ1-1	TRBD1	TGTGCCAGCAGCTTAAGGGGACCGACAGGGGGTACTGAAGCTTTCTTT	CASSLRGPTGGTEAFF
15	TRBV30	.	TRBJ1-1	TRBD1	TGTGCCTGGATCAGTGACAGGGGGCTGAACACTGAAGCTTTCTTT	CAWISDRGLNTEAFF
14	TRBV7-7	.	TRBJ2-3	.	TGTGCCAGCAGCCTCCGAGGGTCTAGAGATACGCAGTATTTT	CASSLRGSRDTQYF
12	TRBV27	.	TRBJ1-1	.	TGTGCCAGCAGTTCGTCCCACACTGAAGCTTTCTTT	CASSSSHTEAFF
14	TRBV7-6	.	TRBJ1-1	.	TGTGCCAGCAGCTTAGACGTGGTTGACACTGAAGCTTTCTTT	CASSLDVVDTEAFF
18	TRBV18	.	TRBJ1-1	TRBD1	TGTGCCAGCTCACGATCGTCGGGACAGGGTGTCATGAACACTGAAGCTTTCTTT	CASSRSSGQGVMNTEAFF
14	TRBV9	.	TRBJ1-4	.	TGTGCCAGCAGCCCAGGGCAGGGTGGAGAAAAACTGTTTTTT	CASSPGQGGEKLFF
13	TRBV30	.	TRBJ2-1	.	TGTGCCTGGGCTGGTGCCTCCTACAATGAGCAGTTCTTC	CAWAGASYNEQFF
16	TRBV6-5	.	TRBJ1-5	.	TGTGCCAGCAGTTACTCGAAAGGGGATGGCAATCAGCCCCAGCATTTT	CASSYSKGDGNQPQHF
18	TRBV5-6	.	TRBJ2-5	TRBD2	TGTGCCAGCAGCCCGACTAGCGGGGGCCCATCGAACCAAGAGACCCAGTACTTC	CASSPTSGGPSNQETQYF
16	TRBV4-1	.	TRBJ1-1	.	TGCGCCAGCAGCCTTTACCAGGGGAGGACCGACACTGAAGCTTTCTTT	CASSLYQGRTDTEAFF
13	TRBV6-1	.	TRBJ1-2	.	TGTGCCAGCGGTGTACGGGGGAACTATGGCTACACCTTC	CASGVRGNYGYTF
14	TRBV10-3	.	TRBJ1-1	.	TGTGCCATCAGTGACCCAGATATGAACACTGAAGCTTTCTTT	CAISDPDMNTEAFF
14	TRBV12-1	.	TRBJ1-1	.	TGTGCCAGCAGCCATACCGGGTTGGGGGGCAAAGCTTTCTTT	CASSHTGLGGKAFF
15	TRBV4-1	once	TRBJ1-1	.	TGCGCCAGCAGCCAAGATCAGGGAGCGAGCACTGAAGCTTTCTTT	CASSQDQGASTEAFF
13	TRBV28	.	TRBJ2-7	.	TGTGCCGGCTCACTAGGGCCGGCTTACGAGCAGTACTTC	CAGSLGPAYEQYF
13	TRBV7-8	.	TRBJ2-1	.	TGTGCCAGCAGCTCCCGATCGAACAATGAGCAGTTCTTC	CASSSRSNNEQFF